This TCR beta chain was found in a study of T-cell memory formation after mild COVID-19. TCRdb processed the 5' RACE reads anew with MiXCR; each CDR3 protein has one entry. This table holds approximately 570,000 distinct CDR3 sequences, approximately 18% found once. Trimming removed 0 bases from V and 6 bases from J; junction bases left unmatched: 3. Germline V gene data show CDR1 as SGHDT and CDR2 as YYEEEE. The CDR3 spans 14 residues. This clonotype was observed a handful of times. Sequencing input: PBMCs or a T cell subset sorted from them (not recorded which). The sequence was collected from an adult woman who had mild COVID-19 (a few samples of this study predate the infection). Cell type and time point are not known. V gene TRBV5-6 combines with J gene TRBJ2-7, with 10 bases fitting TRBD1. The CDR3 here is CASSLGTGGFEQYF. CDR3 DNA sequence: TGTGCCAGCAGCTTGGGGACAGGGGGGTTCGAGCAGTACTTC.